A single sample is the source of the 32 T cell receptor beta chains below, sequenced in a study of OX40 agonist ivuxolimab in advanced cancers. Profiling relied on immunoSEQ multiplex PCR, and the TCRdb table lists in-frame clones only, not all of them. The sample records tens of thousands of clones, about 85% being singletons. This specimen consisted of CD4+ or CD8+ T cells sorted from blood, obtained in a trial of the OX40 agonist ivuxolimab. The receptors originated from an adult with an advanced solid tumor such as melanoma, head and neck, liver or kidney cancer.

The V call is TRBV18, the J call TRBJ1-1; D not resolved. The CDR3 is made up of 17 amino acids. Trimming removed 3 bases from V and 0 bases from J, with 17 bases in between. Looked up from germline, CDR1 is KGHSH and CDR2 is LQKENI. CDR3: CASSPSWGPYMNTEAFF. The DNA for the CDR3 is TGTGCCAGCTCACCCTCATGGGGTCCCTACATGAACACTGAAGCTTTCTTT.

This clone was picked up one time. This sequence joins TRBV6-5 and TRBJ1-1, with no clear D. Per germline, CDR1 MNHEY and CDR2 SVGAGI. Trimming stripped 5 bases from V and 1 base from J, with 14 bases between. CDR3 length equals 15 residues. In DNA form, the CDR3 reads TGTGCCAGCAGTGGTCAAAAGTGGGGGAACACTGAAGCTTTCTTT. Residues: CASSGQKWGNTEAFF.

The rearrangement uses TRBV19 and TRBJ1-5; D may be TRBD1 (5 bases). With 6 bases removed from V and 3 bases from J, the gap between germline ends came to 21 bases. Germline V lookup: CDR1 LNHDA, CDR2 SQIVND (reference sequence). This CDR3 comprises 17 residues. CDR3 residues: CASRHLPGRLPNQPQHF. CDR3 nucleotides: TGTGCCAGTAGGCATTTACCGGGACGTCTCCCCAATCAGCCCCAGCATTTT. The whole variable domain, filled in from reference TRBV19 and TRBJ1-5, reads DGGITQSPKYLFRKEGQNVTLSCEQNLNHDAMYWYRQDPGQGLRLIYYSQIVNDFQKGDIAEGYSVSREKKESFPLTVTSAQKNPTAFYLCASRHLPGRLPNQPQHFGDGTRLSIL.

This clone has just one count. V gene TRBV6-5 combines with J gene TRBJ1-3, with a tentative D call TRBD1 (6 bases). The CDR3 has 14 residues. Deletions cut 6 bases from V and 2 bases from J, with 11 bases between. Germline V gene sequence: CDR1 MNHEY, CDR2 SVGAGI. CDR3 residues: CASSADRTGNTIYF. CDR3 DNA sequence: TGTGCCAGCAGCGCCGACAGGACTGGAAACACCATATATTTT.

This clone has just a few counts. V and J are TRBV2 and TRBJ2-2; D not resolved. CDR3 length equals 14 residues. Germline V lookup: CDR1 SNHLY, CDR2 FYNNEI. The V end was cut by 7 bases, the J end by 5 bases, with 14 bases between. The CDR3 nucleotides read TGTGCCAGCAATTGGCGGTCCGGGACCGGGGAGCTGTTTTTT. It encodes CASNWRSGTGELFF.

The table lists this clone with a few counts. CDR3 nucleotide sequence: TGTGCCAGCAGCTTAGCCCCCAGGGCTCCTGAAGCTTTCTTT. Its translation: CASSLAPRAPEAFF. V is TRBV11-2 and J is TRBJ1-1, with D perhaps matching TRBD1 (5 bases). Trimming took off 1 base at V and 6 bases at J, with 12 bases between the two ends. The CDR3 is 14 residues long. CDR1 SGHAT and CDR2 FQNNGV come from the germline V gene.

The V gene is TRBV19, the J gene TRBJ2-7; TRBD2 is a possible D gene (6 bases). This CDR3 is 11 amino acids long. Per germline, CDR1 LNHDA and CDR2 SQIVND (reference sequence). Trimming stripped 8 bases from V and 4 bases from J, with 9 bases between. The CDR3 region is CASGGQYEQYF. In DNA, the CDR3 is TGTGCCAGTGGAGGGCAGTACGAGCAGTACTTC.

This chain links TRBV2 with TRBJ2-7; a possible D gene is TRBD1 (5 bases). With 6 bases removed from V and 5 bases from J, the gap between germline ends came to 17 bases. This CDR3 contains 14 residues. Looked up from germline, CDR1 is SNHLY and CDR2 is FYNNEI. CDR3 DNA: TGTGCCAGCAGCCGTTCAAATCAGGGTAACGAGCAGTACTTC. It yields the protein CASSRSNQGNEQYF.

This clone was recorded a few times. V is TRBV30 and J is TRBJ2-7; a possible D gene is TRBD1 (6 bases). The germline V and J ends were trimmed by 2 bases and 6 bases, with 11 bases remaining between them. The CDR3 is made up of 12 amino acids. Germline V lookup: CDR1 GTSNPN, CDR2 SVGIG (reference sequence). In nucleotides, the CDR3 is TGTGCCTGGAGTCCCGGGACAACCGAGCAGTACTTC. Its protein is CAWSPGTTEQYF.

The chain uses TRBV10-3 and TRBJ1-2, with no clear D. The CDR3 loop spans 14 amino acids. V lost 0 bases, J lost 9 bases, and 14 bases lay in between. Germline V gene data show CDR1 as ENHRY and CDR2 as SYGVKD. CDR3 sequence (DNA): TGTGCCATCAGTGAGTCAAGGGATCGAAAGAGCTACACCTTC. This codes for CAISESRDRKSYTF.

This chain uses TRBV28 with TRBJ2-3; 11 bases line up with TRBD2. The J segment lost 7 bases and the V segment lost 5 bases, leaving 8 bases of the junction unmatched. CDR1 MDHEN and CDR2 SYDVKM come from the germline V gene. The CDR3 is made up of 15 amino acids. CDR3 sequence reads: CASSPPPSGGNTQYF. The CDR3 region has the DNA TGTGCCAGCAGTCCTCCTCCTAGCGGGGGGAATACGCAGTATTTT.

The rearrangement uses TRBV28 and TRBJ2-7, with D perhaps matching TRBD1 or TRBD2 (5 bases each). Deletions cut 5 bases from V and 2 bases from J, with 16 bases between. This CDR3 has 15 residues. CDR1 is MDHEN and CDR2 is SYDVKM in the germline V gene. CDR3 coding DNA: TGTGCCAGCAGTGCCCCCGGGACCTATGCCTACGAGCAGTACTTC. Translation gives CASSAPGTYAYEQYF.

This sequence joins TRBV11-1 and TRBJ2-5; 7 bases are a match to TRBD2. The germline V gene encodes CDR1 SGHAT and CDR2 FQDESV (reference sequence). The trim removed 1 base at V and 0 bases at J, leaving 5 bases unmatched. The CDR3 is 16 residues long. This chain's CDR3 is CASSLGSGYYQETQYF. DNA for the CDR3: TGTGCCAGCAGCTTAGGTAGCGGGTATTACCAAGAGACCCAGTACTTC.

The chain links TRBV19 to TRBJ1-4; 9 bases map to TRBD1. The CDR3 extends over 15 amino acids. In germline, CDR1 is LNHDA, CDR2 SQIVND (reference sequence). The V segment lost 7 bases and the J segment 7 bases; nucleotides outside the gene matches: 10. The CDR3 sequence: CASTRDRVVGEKLFF. The CDR3 nucleotides are TGTGCCAGTACTCGGGACAGGGTCGTTGGTGAAAAACTGTTTTTT.

The V and J genes are TRBV28 and TRBJ2-7; a weak D match, TRBD2 (6 bases). Germline values: CDR1 MDHEN, CDR2 SYDVKM. CDR3 length equals 13 residues. V was cut by 6 bases and J by 2 bases, with 11 bases left in between. CDR3 amino acids: CASRDRGTYEQYF. The DNA for the CDR3 is TGTGCCAGCAGAGACCGGGGGACCTACGAGCAGTACTTC.

This rearrangement joins TRBV5-1 to TRBJ1-1; D unresolved. CDR3 length equals 12 residues. The V end lost 1 base, the J end lost 3 bases, and 4 bases lay between the germline ends. CDR1 is SGHRS and CDR2 is YFSETQ in the germline V gene. CDR3 sequence: CASSLSDTEAFF. The CDR3 DNA sequence: TGCGCCAGCAGCTTGTCTGACACTGAAGCTTTCTTT.

The chain uses TRBV25-1 and TRBJ1-4; D is uncertain. Trimming left V 3 bases short and J 11 bases short, with 13 bases between. This CDR3 is built from 13 residues. Germline-derived CDR1 and CDR2 are MGHDK and SYGVNS. The CDR3 here is CASSDSPIRKLFF. In DNA form, the CDR3 reads TGTGCCAGCAGTGACTCCCCAATTCGGAAACTGTTTTTT.

In DNA form, the CDR3 reads TGTGCCAGTAGTACCAGTATTGCCGGGACCAAACTCTATGGCTACACCTTC. Translating it yields CASSTSIAGTKLYGYTF. The chain carries TRBV19 and TRBJ1-2; D is perhaps TRBD1 (5 bases). Between the trimmed V and J ends, which lost 4 bases and 4 bases, there was a span of 22 bases. CDR1 is LNHDA, CDR2 SQIVND, per germline (reference sequence). The CDR3 is 17 residues long.

This clone was detected once. The rearrangement joins TRBV9 to TRBJ2-5; D remains ambiguous. V lost 4 bases to trimming and J lost 1 base, with 8 bases between them. This CDR3 is built from 13 residues. The germline CDR1 and CDR2 sequences are SGDLS and YYNGEE. This CDR3 is CASSRALQETQYF. The CDR3 region has the DNA TGTGCCAGCAGCCGGGCCCTCCAAGAGACCCAGTACTTC.

This sequence joins TRBV7-9 and TRBJ2-7; D is undetermined. The CDR3 totals 13 residues. Germline CDR1 reads SEHNR; CDR2 reads FQNEAQ (reference sequence). V gave up 6 bases and J gave up 6 bases, with 15 bases separating them. CDR3 bases: TGTGCCAGCAGTTTCAGGAGAGAGGTCGAGCAGTACTTC. It is translated as CASSFRREVEQYF.

The rearrangement uses TRBV19 and TRBJ2-1; D gene unclear. V gave up 6 bases and J gave up 7 bases, with 10 bases separating them. Germline CDR1 and CDR2: LNHDA and SQIVND (reference sequence). The CDR3 runs 12 residues. The CDR3 here is CASSDMGNEQFF. The CDR3 DNA is TGTGCCAGTAGCGATATGGGAAATGAGCAGTTCTTC.

The rearrangement links TRBV5-1 to TRBJ1-2; 8 nucleotides match TRBD1. V trimming: 0 bases; J trimming: 4 bases; junction bases outside the gene matches: 2. Germline CDR1 SGHRS, CDR2 YFSETQ. The CDR3 length is 14 residues. The CDR3 loop is CASSLDDRGYGYTF. The CDR3 nucleotides read TGCGCCAGCAGCTTGGATGACAGGGGCTATGGCTACACCTTC.

The CDR3 region is CASSFGGGTGMETQYF. The DNA for the CDR3 is TGTGCCAGCAGTTTTGGAGGAGGAACGGGGATGGAGACCCAGTACTTC. The chain carries TRBV6-5 and TRBJ2-5, with D perhaps matching TRBD2 (5 bases). The V end lost 4 bases, the J end lost 5 bases, and 20 bases lay between the germline ends. Germline values: CDR1 MNHEY, CDR2 SVGAGI. The CDR3 loop spans 16 amino acids.

J is TRBJ1-4 and V is TRBV2; D possibly corresponds to TRBD1 (5 bases). The germline gives CDR1 SNHLY, CDR2 FYNNEI. The V end was cut by 6 bases, the J end by 10 bases, with 12 bases between. The CDR3 runs to 12 residues. The DNA of the CDR3 is TGTGCCAGCAGGGAGACAGTCGGAAAACTGTTTTTT. It specifies CASRETVGKLFF.

This clone was found once. The chain carries TRBV5-1 and TRBJ2-2, with D perhaps matching TRBD1 (6 bases). Trimming pared 1 base from V and 0 bases from J, leaving 7 bases between. This CDR3 contains 15 residues. Germline V gives CDR1 SGHRS, CDR2 YFSETQ. The CDR3 bases are TGCGCCAGCAGCTTGACAGGGTCGAACACCGGGGAGCTGTTTTTT. Translating it yields CASSLTGSNTGELFF.

V is TRBV6-1 and J is TRBJ2-5; either TRBD1 or TRBD2 may supply D (5 bases each). V shed 6 bases and J shed 4 bases, with 12 bases lying between them. CDR3 size: 13 residues. Germline V lookup: CDR1 MNHNS, CDR2 SASEGT. The CDR3 spells CASRGAGGETQYF. CDR3 in DNA: TGTGCCAGCAGGGGAGCTGGGGGAGAGACCCAGTACTTC.

The rearrangement joins TRBV7-9 to TRBJ2-4, with a weak D call TRBD2 (6 bases). The CDR3 is 18 residues long. The V gene lost 5 bases and the J gene lost 1 base, with 21 bases spanning the gap. Looked up from germline, CDR1 is SEHNR and CDR2 is FQNEAQ (reference sequence). For the CDR3, the DNA is TGTGCCAGCAGCCGAATACTTAGAGTTGGGGGGGCCAAAAACATTCAGTACTTC. Protein product: CASSRILRVGGAKNIQYF. Complete variable domain (other parts from reference TRBV7-9 and TRBJ2-4): DTGVSQNPRHKITKRGQNVTFRCDPISEHNRLYWYRQTLGQGPEFLTYFQNEAQLEKSRLLSDRFSAERPKGSFSTLEIQRTEQGDSAMYLCASSRILRVGGAKNIQYFGAGTRLSVL.

The chain is built from TRBV19 and TRBJ2-3; 7 bases are a match to TRBD1. This CDR3 is built from 15 residues. Trimming took 7 bases from V and 3 from J; bases not matched to a gene: 10. CDR1 is LNHDA and CDR2 is SQIVND in the germline V gene (reference sequence). The CDR3 here is CASNPDRALTDTQYF. The CDR3 coding sequence is TGTGCCAGTAACCCCGACAGGGCCCTGACAGATACGCAGTATTTT.

This clone was counted between two and nine times. The gene calls are TRBV7-3 and TRBJ1-1; no clear D gene. CDR1 is SGHTA, CDR2 FQGTGA, per germline. This CDR3 is 13 amino acids long. V was shortened by 0 bases and J by 5 bases, with 7 bases between the two germline ends. CDR3 in DNA: TGTGCCAGCAGCTTAACTCTCGGAACTGAAGCTTTCTTT. It yields the protein CASSLTLGTEAFF.

V and J are TRBV18 and TRBJ2-5, with TRBD2 matching 11 bases. In germline, CDR1 is KGHSH, CDR2 LQKENI. This CDR3 is built from 15 residues. The V gene end was trimmed by 3 bases and the J gene end by 5 bases; junction bases not matched to a gene: 5. The CDR3 DNA is TGTGCCAGCTCACCTGTAGCGGGAGGGGACGAGACCCAGTACTTC. Amino acid sequence: CASSPVAGGDETQYF.

The CDR3 DNA reads as TGTGCCAGCAGCACCGGGACAGAAGCAGATACGCAGTATTTT. Residues: CASSTGTEADTQYF. The chain has TRBV7-9 and TRBJ2-3; 7 positions agree with TRBD1. The CDR3 extends over 14 amino acids. Germline V gives CDR1 SEHNR, CDR2 FQNEAQ (reference sequence). V shed 5 bases, J shed 4 bases, and the junction held 6 bases outside the gene matches.

V usage is TRBV27 and J usage is TRBJ2-7; 14 nucleotides agree with TRBD2. V trimming: 5 bases; J trimming: 5 bases; junction bases outside the gene matches: 2. CDR3 length: 14 residues. Germline V gene sequence: CDR1 MNHEY, CDR2 SMNVEV (reference sequence). In nucleotides, the CDR3 is TGTGCCAGCAGTATGACTAGCGGGAGGGACGAGCAGTACTTC. It specifies CASSMTSGRDEQYF.